Presented here are 12 T cell receptor beta chains from one specimen sequenced in a study of blood T cell repertoires in COVID-19. Assay used: immunoSEQ multiplex PCR; TCRdb lists only in-frame clones, some missing. The sample lists 150,000 or so clones, about 89% occurring once. The material sequenced was peripheral blood. Receptors originate from an elderly man with acute or convalescent COVID-19.

V usage is TRBV2 and J usage is TRBJ1-2, with unresolved D. V shed 4 bases and J shed 7 bases, with 10 bases lying between them. The germline V gene has CDR1 SNHLY and CDR2 FYNNEI. The CDR3 totals 12 residues. The CDR3 loop reads CASSVWGGGYTF. CDR3 in DNA: TGTGCCAGCAGTGTTTGGGGAGGTGGCTACACCTTC.

This rearrangement joins TRBV28 to TRBJ2-7, with D perhaps TRBD1 (5 bases). From germline, CDR1 is MDHEN and CDR2 SYDVKM. The germline V and J ends were trimmed by 6 bases and 7 bases, with 10 bases remaining between them. The length of the CDR3 is 11 residues. The CDR3: CASRHRGEQYF. CDR3 nucleotides: TGTGCCAGCAGACATAGGGGTGAGCAGTACTTC.

V is TRBV10-2 and J is TRBJ1-1, with a tentative D call TRBD1 (5 bases). Germline CDR1 and CDR2: WSHSY and SAAADI. V lost 3 bases to trimming and J lost 1 base, with 12 bases between them. The CDR3 is 15 residues long. DNA for the CDR3: TGCGCCAGCAGTGAACCCGGACAAGGGAACACTGAAGCTTTCTTT. This translates into CASSEPGQGNTEAFF.

V is TRBV6-5 and J is TRBJ2-7; 8 nucleotides agree with TRBD2. Germline-derived CDR1 and CDR2 are MNHEY and SVGAGI. The CDR3 loop spans 15 amino acids. The V segment lost 7 bases and the J segment 1 base; nucleotides outside the gene matches: 9. The CDR3, as DNA: TGTGCCAGCACCCCCCGGGTAGCGGGGTCCTACGAGCAGTACTTC. Translation: CASTPRVAGSYEQYF.

The chain links TRBV18 to TRBJ1-6; TRBD1 agrees at 10 bases. Germline values: CDR1 KGHSH, CDR2 LQKENI. The CDR3 is made up of 18 amino acids. V trimming: 6 bases; J trimming: 8 bases; junction bases outside the gene matches: 16. This chain's CDR3 is CASSPPPGQGVFYSPLHF. The DNA of the CDR3 is TGTGCCAGCTCGCCTCCTCCTGGACAGGGGGTGTTTTATTCACCCCTCCACTTT.

The V gene is TRBV4-1, the J gene TRBJ2-2; a weak D match, TRBD1 (6 bases). The CDR3 totals 14 residues. Germline assignment: CDR1 MGHRA and CDR2 YSYEKL. Trimming removed 0 bases at V and 6 bases at J, with 8 bases between. For the CDR3, the DNA is TGCGCCAGCAGCCAAGAGACAGGCTCCGGGGAGCTGTTTTTT. It specifies CASSQETGSGELFF.

In DNA form, the CDR3 reads TGTGCCAGCTCACCAATGGGACAGCCACAAAGCGAGCAGTACTTC. Translating gives CASSPMGQPQSEQYF. The chain links TRBV18 to TRBJ2-7; the match to TRBD1 covers 7 bases. CDR3 size: 15 residues. V shed 2 bases and J 6 bases; nucleotides not matched to a gene: 10. The V gene's germline CDR1 is KGHSH and CDR2 LQKENI.

The chain combines TRBV18 with TRBJ2-7; 11 nucleotides line up with TRBD1. CDR3 length: 14 amino acids. With V trimmed by 5 bases and J by 7 bases, 7 bases remained unmatched. Germline CDR1 KGHSH, CDR2 LQKENI. The CDR3 region has the DNA TGTGCCAGCTCAGCCGGACAGGGGGCGGTTGAGCAGTACTTC. This codes for CASSAGQGAVEQYF.

The chain is built from TRBV7-9 and TRBJ1-2; D might be TRBD1 (6 bases). The germline CDR1 and CDR2 sequences are SEHNR and FQNEAQ (reference sequence). V was pared by 3 bases and J by 6 bases, with 14 bases between. The CDR3 sequence is 14 residues long. The CDR3 DNA sequence: TGTGCCAGCAGCTTTATACAGGGAAACGATGGCTACACCTTC. Encoded protein: CASSFIQGNDGYTF.

V and J are TRBV2 and TRBJ2-7; D not resolved. V lost 8 bases, J lost 3 bases, and 11 bases lay in between. There are 12 residues in the CDR3. Per germline, CDR1 SNHLY and CDR2 FYNNEI. DNA of the CDR3: TGTGCCAGCCGCGGTGAAAGCTACGAGCAGTACTTC. This gives the protein CASRGESYEQYF.

There are a few counts of this clone. The rearrangement joins TRBV5-1 to TRBJ2-3, with D uncertain. CDR3 size: 14 residues. Germline V gene lookup returns CDR1 SGHRS and CDR2 YFSETQ. V was clipped by 0 bases and J by 4 bases, with 9 bases between them. The CDR3: CASSLATLPDTQYF. The CDR3 DNA sequence: TGCGCCAGCAGCTTGGCTACGCTCCCAGATACGCAGTATTTT.

The V gene is TRBV29-1, the J gene TRBJ2-1; the match to TRBD2 covers 13 bases. This CDR3 spans 16 amino acids. V shed 0 bases, J shed 4 bases, and the junction held 3 bases outside the gene matches. Per germline, CDR1 SQVTM and CDR2 ANQGSEA. In DNA form, the CDR3 reads TGCAGCGTTGAAGAAACTAGCGGGAGGGCATACAATGAGCAGTTCTTC. This translates into CSVEETSGRAYNEQFF.